The 5 T cell receptor beta chains presented below share a single source sample, sequenced in a study of cytomegalovirus exposure and HLA in healthy donors. In the PCR, 60 Vbeta and 13 Jbeta primers were used. Method: immunoSEQ multiplex PCR; TCRdb's copy keeps in-frame clones and lacks some. This sample yields around 170,000 clones, of which roughly 79% are seen a single time; about 1.6% belongs to the top ten. Input material: PBMCs. The source is a man in his forties in good health and CMV-seronegative.

This clone was recorded once. The chain is built from TRBV19 and TRBJ2-7, with 12 positions matching TRBD2. Trimming took 7 bases from V and 5 from J; bases not matched to a gene: 6. This CDR3 has 14 residues. Germline V gene lookup returns CDR1 LNHDA and CDR2 SQIVND (reference sequence). CDR3 amino acids: CASKTSGSLDEQYF. DNA for the CDR3: TGTGCCAGTAAGACTAGCGGGAGTCTCGACGAGCAGTACTTC.

This rearrangement joins TRBV2 to TRBJ1-4; D unclear. The V gene's germline CDR1 is SNHLY and CDR2 FYNNEI. The ends were cut back, 3 bases at V and 0 bases at J, with 5 bases in the middle. The CDR3 is 14 amino acids. The CDR3, as DNA: TGTGCCAGCAGTGAGGAGGCAACTAATGAAAAACTGTTTTTT. Translated, it gives CASSEEATNEKLFF.

V gene TRBV5-4 combines with J gene TRBJ2-1; D might be TRBD2 (5 bases). Between the trimmed V and J ends, which lost 0 bases and 7 bases, there was a span of 5 bases. CDR3 length: 12 residues. Germline V gene lookup returns CDR1 SGHNT and CDR2 YYREEE (reference sequence). The CDR3 sequence: CASSLGGNEQFF. DNA of the CDR3: TGTGCCAGCAGCTTGGGAGGGAATGAGCAGTTCTTC.

CDR3 loop: CASSLVRAFNNEQFF. DNA of the CDR3: TGTGCCAGCAGCTTAGTAAGAGCTTTTAACAATGAGCAGTTCTTC. The V and J genes are TRBV7-2 and TRBJ2-1; no clear D gene. Germline CDR1 reads SGHTA; CDR2 reads FQGNSA. Between the trimmed V and J ends, which lost 1 base and 5 bases, there was a span of 12 bases. This CDR3 is built from 15 residues.

The chain is built from TRBV27 and TRBJ2-3, with 10 bases lining up with TRBD2. Germline trimming cut 5 bases from V and 0 bases from J; bases unmatched to any gene: 5. Germline CDR1 is MNHEY and CDR2 is SMNVEV (reference sequence). This CDR3 has 16 amino acids. The CDR3, as DNA: TGTGCCAGCAGTCCCGGGACTAGCGAAAGCACAGATACGCAGTATTTT. Translated: CASSPGTSESTDTQYF.